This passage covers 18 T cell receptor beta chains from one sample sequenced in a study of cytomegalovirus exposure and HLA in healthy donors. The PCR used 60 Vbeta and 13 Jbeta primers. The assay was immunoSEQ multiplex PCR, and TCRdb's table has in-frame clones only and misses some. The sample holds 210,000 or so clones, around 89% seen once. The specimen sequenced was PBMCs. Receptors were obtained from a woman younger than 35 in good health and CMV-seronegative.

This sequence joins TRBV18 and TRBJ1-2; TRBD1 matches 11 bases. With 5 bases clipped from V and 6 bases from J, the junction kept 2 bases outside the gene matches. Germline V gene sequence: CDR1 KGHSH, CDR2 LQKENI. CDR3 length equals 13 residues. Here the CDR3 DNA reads TGTGCCAGCTCAAGGGGACAGGGGGATGGCTACACCTTC. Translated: CASSRGQGDGYTF.

CDR3 protein: CASSQKLRDRVTYEQYF. The CDR3 DNA follows: TGCGCCAGCAGCCAAAAACTCCGGGACAGAGTAACCTACGAGCAGTACTTC. The chain combines TRBV4-1 with TRBJ2-7; the match to TRBD1 covers 7 bases. The CDR3 length is 17 residues. CDR1 MGHRA and CDR2 YSYEKL come from the germline V gene. With V trimmed by 2 bases and J by 2 bases, 12 bases remained unmatched.

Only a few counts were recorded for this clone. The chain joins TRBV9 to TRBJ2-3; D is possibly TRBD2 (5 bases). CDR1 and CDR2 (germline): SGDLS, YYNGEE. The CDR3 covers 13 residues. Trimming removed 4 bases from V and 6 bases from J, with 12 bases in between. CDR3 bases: TGTGCCAGCAGCTTGTATAGCGAGGATACGCAGTATTTT. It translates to CASSLYSEDTQYF. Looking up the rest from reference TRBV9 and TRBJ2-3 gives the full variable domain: DSGVTQTPKHLITATGQRVTLRCSPRSGDLSVYWYQQSLDQGLQFLIQYYNGEERAKGNILERFSAQQFPDLHSELNLSSLELGDSALYFCASSLYSEDTQYFGPGTRLTVL.

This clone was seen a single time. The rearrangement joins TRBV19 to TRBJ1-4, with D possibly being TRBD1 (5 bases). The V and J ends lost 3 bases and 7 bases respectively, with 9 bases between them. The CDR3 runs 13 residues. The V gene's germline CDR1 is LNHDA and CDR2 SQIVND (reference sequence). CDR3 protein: CASSILGGEKLFF. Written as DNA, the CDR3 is TGTGCCAGTAGTATCTTGGGGGGTGAAAAACTGTTTTTT.

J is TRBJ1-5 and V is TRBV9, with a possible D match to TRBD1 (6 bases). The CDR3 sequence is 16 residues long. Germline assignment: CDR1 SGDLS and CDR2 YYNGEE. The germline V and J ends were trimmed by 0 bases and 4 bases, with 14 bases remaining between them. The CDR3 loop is CASSVGPQGWNQPQHF. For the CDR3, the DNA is TGTGCCAGCAGCGTAGGCCCACAGGGATGGAATCAGCCCCAGCATTTT.

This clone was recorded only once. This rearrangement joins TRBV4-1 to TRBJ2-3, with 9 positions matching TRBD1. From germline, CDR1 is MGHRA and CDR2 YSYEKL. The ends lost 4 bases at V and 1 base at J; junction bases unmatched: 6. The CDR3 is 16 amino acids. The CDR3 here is CASSRSGQGGTDTQYF. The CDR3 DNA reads TGCGCCAGCAGCCGGTCGGGACAGGGAGGCACAGATACGCAGTATTTT.

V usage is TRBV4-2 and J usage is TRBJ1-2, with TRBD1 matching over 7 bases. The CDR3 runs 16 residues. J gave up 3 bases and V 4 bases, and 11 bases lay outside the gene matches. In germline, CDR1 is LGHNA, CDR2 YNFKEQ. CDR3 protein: CASSPQNGQADYGYTF. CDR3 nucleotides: TGTGCCAGCAGCCCACAAAATGGACAGGCAGACTATGGCTACACCTTC.

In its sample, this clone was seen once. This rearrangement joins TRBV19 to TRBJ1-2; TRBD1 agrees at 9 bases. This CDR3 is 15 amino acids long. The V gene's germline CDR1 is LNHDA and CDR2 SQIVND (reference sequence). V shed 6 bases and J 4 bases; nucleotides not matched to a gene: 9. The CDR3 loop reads CASSPRDRDLYGYTF. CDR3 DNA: TGTGCCAGTAGCCCCCGGGACAGGGACCTCTATGGCTACACCTTC.

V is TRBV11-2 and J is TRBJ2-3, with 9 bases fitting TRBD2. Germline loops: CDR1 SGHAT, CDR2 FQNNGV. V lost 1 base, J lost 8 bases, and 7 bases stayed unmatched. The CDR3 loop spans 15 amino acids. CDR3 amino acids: CASSLASGARGTQYF. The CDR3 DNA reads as TGTGCCAGCAGCTTAGCTAGCGGGGCCAGGGGTACGCAGTATTTT.

This CDR3 is CASSWTSGGQETQYF. CDR3 nucleotide sequence: TGTGCCAGCAGCTGGACTAGCGGGGGCCAAGAGACCCAGTACTTC. V usage is TRBV7-7 and J usage is TRBJ2-5; 13 nucleotides align to TRBD2. This CDR3 has 15 amino acids. Looked up from germline, CDR1 is SSHAT and CDR2 is FNYEAQ (reference sequence). V dropped 4 bases and J dropped 1; count of bases not matched to a gene: 0. Variable domain in full (rest from reference TRBV7-7 and TRBJ2-5): GAGVSQSPRYKVTKRGQDVTLRCDPISSHATLYWYQQALGQGPEFLTYFNYEAQPDKSGLPSDRFSAERPEGSISTLTIQRTEQRDSAMYRCASSWTSGGQETQYFGPGTRLLVL.

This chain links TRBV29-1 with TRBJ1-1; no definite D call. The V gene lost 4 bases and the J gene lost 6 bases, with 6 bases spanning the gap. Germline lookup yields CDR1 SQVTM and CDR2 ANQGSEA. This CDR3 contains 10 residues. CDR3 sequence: CSVVAAEAFF. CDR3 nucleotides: TGCAGCGTTGTGGCAGCTGAAGCTTTCTTT.

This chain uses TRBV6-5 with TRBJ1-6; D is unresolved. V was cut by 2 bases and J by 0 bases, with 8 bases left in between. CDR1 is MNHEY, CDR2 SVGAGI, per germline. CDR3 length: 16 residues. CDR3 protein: CASSYIRVSYNSPLHF. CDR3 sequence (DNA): TGTGCCAGCAGTTACATTCGGGTCTCCTATAATTCACCCCTCCACTTT.

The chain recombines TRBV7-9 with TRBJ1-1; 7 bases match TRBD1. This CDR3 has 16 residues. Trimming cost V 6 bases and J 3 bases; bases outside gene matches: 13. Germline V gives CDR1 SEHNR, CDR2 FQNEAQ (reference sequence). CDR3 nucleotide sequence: TGTGCCAGCAGTACTCACGGCAGGGGGACTCACACTGAAGCTTTCTTT. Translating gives CASSTHGRGTHTEAFF.

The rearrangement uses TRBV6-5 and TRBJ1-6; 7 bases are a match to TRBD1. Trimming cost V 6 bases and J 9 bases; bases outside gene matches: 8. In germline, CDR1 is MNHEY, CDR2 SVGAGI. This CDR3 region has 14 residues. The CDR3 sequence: CASRPTGWGSPLHF. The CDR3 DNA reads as TGTGCCAGCAGACCGACAGGGTGGGGTTCACCCCTCCACTTT.

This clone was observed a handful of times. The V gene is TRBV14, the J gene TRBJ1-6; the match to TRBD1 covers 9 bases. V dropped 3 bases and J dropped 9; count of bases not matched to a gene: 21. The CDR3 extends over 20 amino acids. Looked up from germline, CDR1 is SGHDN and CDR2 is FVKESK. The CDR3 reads CASSQKEHRGRRGAGSPLHF. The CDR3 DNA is TGTGCCAGCAGCCAGAAGGAACACAGGGGGCGAAGGGGCGCGGGTTCACCCCTCCACTTT. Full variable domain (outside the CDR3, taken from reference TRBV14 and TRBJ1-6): EAGVTQFPSHSVIEKGQTVTLRCDPISGHDNLYWYRRVMGKEIKFLLHFVKESKQDESGMPNNRFLAERTGGTYSTLKVQPAELEDSGVYFCASSQKEHRGRRGAGSPLHFGNGTRLTVT.

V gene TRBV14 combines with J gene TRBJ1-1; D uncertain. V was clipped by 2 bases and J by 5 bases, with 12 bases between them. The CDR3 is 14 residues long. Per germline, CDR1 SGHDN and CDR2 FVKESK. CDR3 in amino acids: CASSQTLGFTEAFF. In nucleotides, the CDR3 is TGTGCCAGCAGCCAAACTCTCGGGTTTACTGAAGCTTTCTTT.

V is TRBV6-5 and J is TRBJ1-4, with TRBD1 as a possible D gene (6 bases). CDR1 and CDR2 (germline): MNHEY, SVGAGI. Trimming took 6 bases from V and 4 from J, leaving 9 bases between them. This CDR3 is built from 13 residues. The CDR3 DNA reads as TGTGCCAGCAGACAGGGTAGTAATGAAAAACTGTTTTTT. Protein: CASRQGSNEKLFF.

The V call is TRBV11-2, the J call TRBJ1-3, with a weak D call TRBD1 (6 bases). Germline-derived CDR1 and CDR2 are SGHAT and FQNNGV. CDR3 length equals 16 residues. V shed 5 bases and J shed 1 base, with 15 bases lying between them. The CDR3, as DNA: TGTGCCAGCAGCGAACAGGGTGTCCGTTCTGGAAACACCATATATTTT. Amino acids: CASSEQGVRSGNTIYF.